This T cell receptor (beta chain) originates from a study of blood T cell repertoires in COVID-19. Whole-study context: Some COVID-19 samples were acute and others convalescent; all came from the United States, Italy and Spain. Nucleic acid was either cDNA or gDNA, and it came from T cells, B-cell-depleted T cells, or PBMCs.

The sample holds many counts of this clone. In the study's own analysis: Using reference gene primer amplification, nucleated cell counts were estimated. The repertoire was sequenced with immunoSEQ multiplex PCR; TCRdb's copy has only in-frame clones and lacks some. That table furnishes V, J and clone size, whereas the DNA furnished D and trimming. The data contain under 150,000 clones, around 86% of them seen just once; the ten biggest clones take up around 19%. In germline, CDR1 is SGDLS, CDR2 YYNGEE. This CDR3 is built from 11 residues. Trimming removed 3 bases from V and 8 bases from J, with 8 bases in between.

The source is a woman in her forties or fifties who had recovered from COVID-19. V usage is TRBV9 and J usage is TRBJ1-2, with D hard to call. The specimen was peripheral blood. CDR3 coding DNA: TGTGCCAGCAGCGGACTCTGGGGCTACACCTTC. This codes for CASSGLWGYTF.